Presented here are 27 T cell receptor beta chains from one specimen sequenced in a study of blood T cell repertoires in COVID-19. The repertoire was sequenced with immunoSEQ multiplex PCR; TCRdb's copy has only in-frame clones and lacks some. This table holds tens of thousands of clones, 75% to 95% found once. The source material was peripheral blood. Every receptor here comes from a human donor in a cohort sampled during active COVID-19.

The chain joins TRBV5-1 to TRBJ2-1; 13 bases match TRBD2. The CDR3 contains 15 residues. V was clipped by 4 bases and J by 6 bases; unmatched bases: 4. Germline lookup yields CDR1 SGHRS and CDR2 YFSETQ. The CDR3 region is CASSPGTSGANEQFF. CDR3 in DNA: TGCGCCAGCAGCCCAGGGACTAGCGGGGCCAATGAGCAGTTCTTC.

This clone is a singleton in its sample. The rearrangement uses TRBV5-1 and TRBJ2-1, with a tentative D call TRBD2 (6 bases). V was trimmed by 3 bases and J by 2 bases, leaving 12 bases between them. The V gene's germline CDR1 is SGHRS and CDR2 YFSETQ. This CDR3 contains 15 residues. This chain's CDR3 is CASSYGGGAYNEQFF. The CDR3 nucleotides are TGCGCCAGCAGCTATGGGGGAGGAGCCTACAATGAGCAGTTCTTC.

The chain links TRBV25-1 to TRBJ2-1, with 8 bases matching TRBD2. CDR1 MGHDK and CDR2 SYGVNS come from the germline V gene. The CDR3 loop spans 16 amino acids. J was trimmed by 0 bases and V by 4 bases; bases with no gene match: 5. The CDR3, as DNA: TGTGCCAGCAGTGTCGGGGGGGGCAGCTCCTACAATGAGCAGTTCTTC. It encodes CASSVGGGSSYNEQFF.

The chain recombines TRBV6-5 with TRBJ2-7, with TRBD2 matching 13 bases. Trimming removed 8 bases from V and 7 bases from J; junction bases left unmatched: 5. Germline values: CDR1 MNHEY, CDR2 SVGAGI. This CDR3 comprises 13 residues. In DNA, the CDR3 is TGTGCCAGCGGACTAGCGGGAGTCGGTGAGCAGTACTTC. Its protein is CASGLAGVGEQYF.

The V call is TRBV12-3 or TRBV12-4, the J call TRBJ2-1; 7 bases agree with TRBD2. The trim removed 5 bases at V and 6 bases at J, leaving 4 bases unmatched. The CDR3 is made up of 13 amino acids. The CDR3 DNA reads as TGTGCCAGCAGTCGCAGCGGGATCAATGAGCAGTTCTTC. Protein sequence: CASSRSGINEQFF.

This chain connects TRBV28 to TRBJ1-1; a possible D gene is TRBD1 (6 bases). Germline CDR1 and CDR2: MDHEN and SYDVKM. Trimming removed 4 bases at V and 11 bases at J, with 14 bases between. CDR3 length equals 12 residues. In DNA form, the CDR3 reads TGTGCCAGCAGTTCAATCAGGGGTGGCGCTTTCTTT. Translated: CASSSIRGGAFF.

V usage is TRBV19 and J usage is TRBJ2-3; 7 nucleotides align to TRBD2. CDR3 length equals 13 residues. J gave up 5 bases and V 4 bases, and 3 bases lay outside the gene matches. Germline values: CDR1 LNHDA, CDR2 SQIVND (reference sequence). The CDR3 region has the DNA TGTGCCAGTAGTAGACTAGCTGGAGATACGCAGTATTTT. Its protein product is CASSRLAGDTQYF.

The genes are TRBV7-9 and TRBJ1-1; 7 nucleotides match TRBD1. This CDR3 spans 14 amino acids. Losses at the gene ends were 4 bases for V and 5 bases for J; bases not matched to a gene: 7. Germline V gene data show CDR1 as SEHNR and CDR2 as FQNEAQ (reference sequence). CDR3 nucleotides: TGTGCCAGCAGCTCGGGGGACAGTCGGACTGAAGCTTTCTTT. Amino acid sequence: CASSSGDSRTEAFF.

In this sample, this clone turned up once. V and J are TRBV7-2 and TRBJ2-3; 16 bases are a match to TRBD2. Germline loops: CDR1 SGHTA, CDR2 FQGNSA. J gave up 5 bases and V 5 bases, and 7 bases lay outside the gene matches. The CDR3 runs 17 residues. This chain's CDR3 is CASSRGTSGRARDTQYF. Here the CDR3 DNA reads TGTGCCAGCAGCCGCGGGACTAGCGGGAGGGCTAGAGATACGCAGTATTTT. The complete variable domain, with remaining parts taken from reference TRBV7-2 and TRBJ2-3, reads GAGVSQSPSNKVTEKGKDVELRCDPISGHTALYWYRQSLGQGLEFLIYFQGNSAPDKSGLPSDRFSAERTGGSVSTLTIQRTQQEDSAVYLCASSRGTSGRARDTQYFGPGTRLTVL.

The chain links TRBV12-2 to TRBJ2-7; the table gives TRBD2 as D, unverified against the DNA. TRBV12-2 is a documented pseudogene. The CDR3 has 14 amino acids. CDR3 amino acids: CASRLWGLGVWQYF. Here the CDR3 DNA reads TGTGCAAGTCGCTTATGGGGACTAGGCGTTTGGCAGTACTTC.

DNA of the CDR3: TGTGCCAGCAGTGGGCGGGTCTTGGGGAGCAATCAGCCCCAGCATTTT. Amino acids: CASSGRVLGSNQPQHF. J is TRBJ1-5 and V is TRBV2; D is ambiguous. Germline lookup yields CDR1 SNHLY and CDR2 FYNNEI. The CDR3 totals 16 residues. Trimming took off 4 bases at V and 1 base at J, with 14 bases between the two ends.

The chain uses TRBV27 and TRBJ2-2; 7 positions match TRBD2. J lost 4 bases, V lost 3 bases, and 8 bases had no gene match. Germline V CDR1 and CDR2: MNHEY, SMNVEV (reference sequence). CDR3 length equals 16 residues. CDR3 in amino acids: CASSLKVGGFTGELFF. CDR3 in DNA: TGTGCCAGCAGTTTGAAAGTGGGAGGGTTCACCGGGGAGCTGTTTTTT.

This chain uses TRBV24-1 with TRBJ2-2; the match to TRBD2 covers 8 bases. The V gene's germline CDR1 is KGHDR and CDR2 SFDVKD. V dropped 6 bases and J dropped 6; count of bases not matched to a gene: 5. The CDR3 contains 14 residues. CDR3 DNA: TGTGCCACCAGTTGGGCCGGGAGGGCCGGGGAGCTGTTTTTT. It codes for CATSWAGRAGELFF.

The V call is TRBV3-1 (or the pseudogene TRBV3-2), the J call TRBJ2-7; a weak D match, TRBD2 (6 bases). The germline V gene encodes CDR1 LGHDT and CDR2 YNNKEL (reference sequence). The CDR3 totals 14 residues. V lost 7 bases and J lost 1, with 14 bases in between. The CDR3 DNA follows: TGTGCCAGCACCCCCAAGGAGGGATCCTACGAGCAGTACTTC. Translating it yields CASTPKEGSYEQYF.

The V gene is TRBV5-1, the J gene TRBJ2-7; 15 positions agree with TRBD2. CDR1 and CDR2 (germline): SGHRS, YFSETQ. The CDR3 is 15 residues long. With V trimmed by 0 bases and J by 6 bases, 1 base remained unmatched. This chain's CDR3 is CASSLVGLAGGEQYF. For the CDR3, the DNA is TGCGCCAGCAGCTTGGTGGGACTAGCGGGAGGCGAGCAGTACTTC.

This clone was observed once. This chain joins TRBV27 and TRBJ2-7, with a tentative D call TRBD2 (6 bases). V lost 3 bases and J 0 bases, leaving 15 bases between the germline ends. The CDR3 runs to 16 residues. Looked up from germline, CDR1 is MNHEY and CDR2 is SMNVEV (reference sequence). The CDR3 loop is CASSLGGRLSSYEQYF. The CDR3 DNA follows: TGTGCCAGCAGTTTGGGGGGACGGCTGAGCTCCTACGAGCAGTACTTC.

This chain joins TRBV7-9 and TRBJ1-3; no definite D call. Germline assignment: CDR1 SEHNR and CDR2 FQNEAQ (reference sequence). There are 13 residues in the CDR3. Trimming removed 4 bases at V and 7 bases at J, with 11 bases between. The CDR3 protein is CASSSDPGNTIYF. The CDR3 DNA is TGTGCCAGCAGCTCGGACCCGGGGAACACCATATATTTT.

A single count supports this clone. This rearrangement joins TRBV7-9 to TRBJ2-5; 11 bases are shared with TRBD1. The CDR3 is 14 residues long. Germline CDR1 is SEHNR and CDR2 is FQNEAQ (reference sequence). The trim removed 5 bases at V and 4 bases at J, leaving 3 bases unmatched. In nucleotides, the CDR3 is TGTGCCAGCAGCCAGGGGACAGGGGGAGAGACCCAGTACTTC. This gives the protein CASSQGTGGETQYF. Combining the CDR3 with reference TRBV7-9 and TRBJ2-5 gives the whole variable domain DTGVSQNPRHKITKRGQNVTFRCDPISEHNRLYWYRQTLGQGPEFLTYFQNEAQLEKSRLLSDRFSAERPKGSFSTLEIQRTEQGDSAMYLCASSQGTGGETQYFGPGTRLLVL.

The chain is built from TRBV12-3 or TRBV12-4 and TRBJ2-1; the D gene is possibly TRBD1 (6 bases). The CDR3 runs 11 residues. V lost 6 bases and J 15 bases, leaving 15 bases between the germline ends. In DNA form, the CDR3 reads TGTGCCAGCAGCCCACAGGGACGGTTGTTCTTC. The encoded protein is CASSPQGRLFF.

This chain joins TRBV19 and TRBJ2-6, with D possibly matching TRBD1 (6 bases). The length of the CDR3 is 20 residues. Germline assignment: CDR1 LNHDA and CDR2 SQIVND (reference sequence). The V end lost 4 bases, the J end lost 0 bases, and 22 bases lay between the germline ends. CDR3 nucleotide sequence: TGTGCCAGTAGTACTAGACAGGAAAGAGGGCGGTACTCTGGGGCCAACGTCCTGACTTTC. Protein sequence: CASSTRQERGRYSGANVLTF.

Here the CDR3 DNA reads TGTGCCAGCAGCTTCGGGGGGGGACCGAGAGGGGTGGAGACCCAGTACTTC. This encodes CASSFGGGPRGVETQYF. The V gene is TRBV5-4, the J gene TRBJ2-5; 8 bases map to TRBD2. Germline V gives CDR1 SGHNT, CDR2 YYREEE (reference sequence). The ends lost 2 bases at V and 5 bases at J; junction bases unmatched: 14. CDR3 length: 17 amino acids. The full variable domain, with the rest looked up from reference TRBV5-4 and TRBJ2-5, is ETGVTQSPTHLIKTRGQQVTLRCSSQSGHNTVSWYQQALGQGPQFIFQYYREEENGRGNFPPRFSGLQFPNYSSELNVNALELDDSALYLCASSFGGGPRGVETQYFGPGTRLLVL.

This clone appeared once. The J gene is TRBJ1-3, the V gene TRBV10-2; possible D gene TRBD1, 6 bases. Trimming cost V 6 bases and J 1 base, with 10 bases left between them. There are 14 residues in the CDR3. Per the germline V gene, CDR1 is WSHSY and CDR2 is SAAADI. CDR3 protein: CASRAGTSGNTIYF. As DNA, the CDR3 is TGCGCCAGCAGAGCAGGGACATCTGGAAACACCATATATTTT.

The chain links TRBV27 to TRBJ2-7; D is ambiguous. The V end lost 0 bases, the J end lost 5 bases, and 20 bases lay between the germline ends. CDR1 is MNHEY, CDR2 SMNVEV, per germline (reference sequence). The CDR3 loop spans 17 amino acids. The CDR3 DNA reads as TGTGCCAGCAGTTTATCAAGAAGCTCCCCGCCCGTCGACGAGCAGTACTTC. Translated, it gives CASSLSRSSPPVDEQYF.

This chain uses TRBV5-1 with TRBJ2-3; maybe TRBD2 (5 bases). Germline lookup yields CDR1 SGHRS and CDR2 YFSETQ. This CDR3 is built from 15 residues. V lost 4 bases to trimming and J lost 3 bases, with 15 bases between them. The chain's CDR3 is CASSLERGSTDTQYF. CDR3 sequence (DNA): TGCGCCAGCAGCCTGGAACGGGGATCTACAGATACGCAGTATTTT.

The count of this clone is one. The chain has TRBV7-9 and TRBJ2-6, with a weak D call TRBD2 (5 bases). The V gene's germline CDR1 is SEHNR and CDR2 FQNEAQ (reference sequence). The CDR3 has 19 amino acids. V lost 5 bases and J 0 bases, leaving 20 bases between the germline ends. In DNA form, the CDR3 reads TGTGCCAGCAGCGGGTCGAAGGGTGGTGGACTCTCTGGGGCCAACGTCCTGACTTTC. Residues: CASSGSKGGGLSGANVLTF. The full variable domain, completed using reference TRBV7-9 and TRBJ2-6, is DTGVSQNPRHKITKRGQNVTFRCDPISEHNRLYWYRQTLGQGPEFLTYFQNEAQLEKSRLLSDRFSAERPKGSFSTLEIQRTEQGDSAMYLCASSGSKGGGLSGANVLTFGAGSRLTVL.

The V gene is TRBV7-9, the J gene TRBJ2-2; tentative D call: TRBD2 (6 bases). Germline V gene sequence: CDR1 SEHNR, CDR2 FQNEAQ (reference sequence). CDR3 length equals 14 residues. Trimming pared 4 bases from V and 8 bases from J, leaving 14 bases between. CDR3: CASSSGTPWGELFF. The CDR3 region has the DNA TGTGCCAGCAGCTCGGGGACTCCCTGGGGGGAGCTGTTTTTT. The whole variable domain, remainder taken from reference TRBV7-9 and TRBJ2-2, is DTGVSQNPRHKITKRGQNVTFRCDPISEHNRLYWYRQTLGQGPEFLTYFQNEAQLEKSRLLSDRFSAERPKGSFSTLEIQRTEQGDSAMYLCASSSGTPWGELFFGEGSRLTVL.

The chain employs TRBV28 and TRBJ1-2; 9 bases map to TRBD1. This CDR3 is built from 15 residues. Germline V gene data show CDR1 as MDHEN and CDR2 as SYDVKM. The trim removed 5 bases at V and 3 bases at J, leaving 7 bases unmatched. CDR3 amino acids: CASSAPGTGYYGYTF. CDR3 bases: TGTGCCAGCAGTGCCCCGGGGACAGGGTACTATGGCTACACCTTC.